This TCR beta chain was sequenced in a study of shared clonotypes between healthy human individuals. Whole-study results and caveats: Measured sharing among donors was expected to vary with sequencing depth. Researchers sampled only blood; tissue repertoires likely differ.

Unmatched junction bases numbered 5, after V lost 2 bases and J lost 2 bases. This CDR3 is 15 amino acids long. Germline lookup yields CDR1 MDHEN and CDR2 SYDVKM. Genomic DNA of each subset was evenly split across several immunoSEQ plates. This table comes from immunoSEQ multiplex PCR, and its TCRdb copy is limited to in-frame clones, with some not included. Among over a million clones, approximately 68% were seen once, and the ten largest hold over 1.3%. To note about this clone: As yet, its antigen is unknown.

Sequencing was performed on memory CD4+ T cells sorted from blood. Subset described: CD45RA-negative fraction. The V call is TRBV28, the J call TRBJ1-2, with 7 bases aligning to TRBD1. The receptor's source is a man aged 18 to 29 in good health. Written as DNA, the CDR3 is TGTGCCAGCAGTTTACCCCGGGGACAGAACTATGGCTACACCTTC. This gives the protein CASSLPRGQNYGYTF.